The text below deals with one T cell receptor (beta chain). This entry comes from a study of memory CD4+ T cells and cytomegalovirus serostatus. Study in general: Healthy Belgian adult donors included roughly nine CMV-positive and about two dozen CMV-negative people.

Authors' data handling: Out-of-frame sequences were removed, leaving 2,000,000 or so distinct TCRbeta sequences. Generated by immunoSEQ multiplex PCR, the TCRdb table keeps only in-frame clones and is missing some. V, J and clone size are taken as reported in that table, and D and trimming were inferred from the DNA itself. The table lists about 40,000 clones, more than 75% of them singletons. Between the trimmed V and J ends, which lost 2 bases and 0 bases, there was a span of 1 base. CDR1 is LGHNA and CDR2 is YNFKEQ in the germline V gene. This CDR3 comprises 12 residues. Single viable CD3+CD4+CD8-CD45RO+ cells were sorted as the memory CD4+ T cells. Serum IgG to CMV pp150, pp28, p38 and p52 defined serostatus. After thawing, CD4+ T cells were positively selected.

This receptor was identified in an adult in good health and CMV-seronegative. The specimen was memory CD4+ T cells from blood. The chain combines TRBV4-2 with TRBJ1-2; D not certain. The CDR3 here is CASSQSNYGYTF. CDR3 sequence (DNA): TGTGCCAGCAGCCAATCTAACTATGGCTACACCTTC.